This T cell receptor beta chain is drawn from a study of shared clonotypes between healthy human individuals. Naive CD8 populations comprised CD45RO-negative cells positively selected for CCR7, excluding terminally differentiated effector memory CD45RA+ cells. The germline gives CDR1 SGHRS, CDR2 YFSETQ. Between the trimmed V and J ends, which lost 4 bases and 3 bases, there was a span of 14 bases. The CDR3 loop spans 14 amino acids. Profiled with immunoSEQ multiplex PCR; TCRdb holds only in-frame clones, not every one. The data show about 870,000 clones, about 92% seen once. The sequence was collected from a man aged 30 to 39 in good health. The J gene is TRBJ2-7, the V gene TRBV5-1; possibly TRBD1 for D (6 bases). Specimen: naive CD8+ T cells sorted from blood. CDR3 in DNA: TGCGCCAGCAGCCCGGACAGAGAAAGCTACGAGCAGTACTTC. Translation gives CASSPDRESYEQYF.